This T cell receptor (beta chain) was captured by sequencing in a study of shared clonotypes between healthy human individuals. Per germline, CDR1 SGHTA and CDR2 FQGNSA. The CDR3 is 14 amino acids. V shed 5 bases and J shed 4 bases, with 11 bases lying between them. Sequencing used immunoSEQ multiplex PCR; TCRdb keeps in-frame clones, though not all of them. This table has approximately 740,000 clones, under 80% appearing once. Findings of the study overall: Compared with memory subsets, naive subsets generally had larger estimated richness. The low donor count limited represented genetic and exposure-history diversity.

Regarding this clone: The target antigen is unknown.

The source material was memory CD4+ T cells sorted from blood. The subset was: CD45RA-negative fraction. This sequence was found in a woman in her twenties or thirties in good health. The chain carries TRBV7-2 and TRBJ1-4, with D unresolved. The CDR3 loop reads CASSRDGINEKLFF. For the CDR3, the DNA is TGTGCCAGCAGCCGAGACGGCATTAATGAAAAACTGTTTTTT.